The 16 T cell receptor beta chains listed next were all sequenced from one sample in a study of OX40 agonist ivuxolimab in advanced cancers. Library creation used the immunoSEQ multiplex PCR assay. The clones in this table, taken by TCRdb from immuneACCESS, are in-frame only. Not every clone is retained; where verified, under half of the shortfall comes from an unresolved V gene, and the cause of the rest is unknown. Recorded for this sample are tens of thousands of clones; about four fifths of them occurred a single time. The ten largest clones represent about 2.7% of the sample. The sample consisted of CD4+ or CD8+ T cells sorted from blood, taken in a trial of the OX40 agonist ivuxolimab. The receptors come from an adult with an advanced solid tumor such as melanoma, head and neck, liver or kidney cancer.

This CDR3 is CASSQDGASYNEQFF. CDR3 coding DNA: TGCGCCAGCAGCCAAGACGGGGCCTCCTACAATGAGCAGTTCTTC. The rearrangement joins TRBV4-1 to TRBJ2-1; D tentatively reads TRBD1 or TRBD2 (5 bases each). The CDR3 spans 15 residues. Germline V lookup: CDR1 MGHRA, CDR2 YSYEKL. V lost 0 bases to trimming and J lost 0 bases, with 6 bases between them.

The CDR3, as DNA: TGTGCCAGCAGCCCCCAGGGTCATGGCTACACCTTC. It encodes CASSPQGHGYTF. The chain joins TRBV28 to TRBJ1-2; a weak D match, TRBD1 (5 bases). Per germline, CDR1 MDHEN and CDR2 SYDVKM. The CDR3 runs to 12 residues. Trimming took 6 bases from V and 6 from J, leaving 11 bases between them.

In this sample, this clone turned up once. The chain joins TRBV7-2 to TRBJ2-7; the match to TRBD2 covers 9 bases. Germline CDR1 and CDR2: SGHTA and FQGNSA. Trimming removed 3 bases from V and 3 bases from J; junction bases left unmatched: 15. This CDR3 spans 18 amino acids. CDR3 coding DNA: TGTGCCAGCAGCTTCCGACTAGCGGTTTATGAGGGGTTCTACGAGCAGTACTTC. This encodes CASSFRLAVYEGFYEQYF.

In its sample, this clone ranks as medium-sized. The chain has TRBV7-9 and TRBJ1-5, with 12 bases fitting TRBD1. The CDR3 has 15 residues. V lost 5 bases, J lost 6 bases, and 5 bases stayed unmatched. Germline V gene lookup returns CDR1 SEHNR and CDR2 FQNEAQ (reference sequence). CDR3 sequence (DNA): TGTGCCAGCAGCGGTGGGACAGGGGGCTCTCAGCCCCAGCATTTT. It is translated as CASSGGTGGSQPQHF. Supplemented by reference TRBV7-9 and TRBJ1-5, the full variable domain reads DTGVSQNPRHKITKRGQNVTFRCDPISEHNRLYWYRQTLGQGPEFLTYFQNEAQLEKSRLLSDRFSAERPKGSFSTLEIQRTEQGDSAMYLCASSGGTGGSQPQHFGDGTRLSIL.

V is TRBV4-3 and J is TRBJ2-2; tentatively, D is TRBD2 (5 bases). CDR1 and CDR2 from the germline V gene are LGHNA and YSLEER. This CDR3 comprises 15 residues. Trimming pared 3 bases from V and 4 bases from J, leaving 12 bases between. CDR3 DNA: TGCGCCAGCAGCCAGCGTTGGAGGAGCACCGGGGAGCTGTTTTTT. Its protein is CASSQRWRSTGELFF.

The chain links TRBV5-1 to TRBJ2-2; D is possibly TRBD1 (5 bases). Germline CDR1 SGHRS, CDR2 YFSETQ. Trimming pared 1 base from V and 7 bases from J, leaving 11 bases between. The CDR3 totals 14 residues. For the CDR3, the DNA is TGCGCCAGCAGCTTGAAGGGGAAGGGCGGGGAGCTGTTTTTT. Translated, it gives CASSLKGKGGELFF.

The rearrangement links TRBV6-5 to TRBJ1-3, with a possible D match to TRBD1 (6 bases). The germline V and J ends were trimmed by 4 bases and 3 bases, with 13 bases remaining between them. The germline V gene encodes CDR1 MNHEY and CDR2 SVGAGI. CDR3 size: 15 residues. CDR3 amino acids: CASSSVGGNGNTIYF. DNA of the CDR3: TGTGCCAGCAGTTCGGTAGGGGGGAATGGAAACACCATATATTTT.

The CDR3 loop is CASSLVDYTDTQYF. The CDR3 DNA is TGTGCCAGCAGCTTAGTGGACTACACAGATACGCAGTATTTT. The V and J genes are TRBV7-2 and TRBJ2-3, with a weak D call TRBD2 (6 bases). V was trimmed by 1 base and J by 2 bases, leaving 7 bases between them. The CDR3 is 14 amino acids. The germline V gene has CDR1 SGHTA and CDR2 FQGNSA.

This clone has a handful of counts. The chain employs TRBV4-2 and TRBJ2-5; 12 nucleotides agree with TRBD2. The CDR3 totals 16 residues. V shed 3 bases and J 2 bases; nucleotides not matched to a gene: 4. Germline lookup yields CDR1 LGHNA and CDR2 YNFKEQ. The CDR3 coding sequence is TGTGCCAGCAGCCAGTCAACTAGCGGGGGGCAAGAGACCCAGTACTTC. It codes for CASSQSTSGGQETQYF.

The V call is TRBV18, the J call TRBJ2-7; D not certain. The CDR3 consists of 13 residues. V was cut by 5 bases and J by 5 bases, with 13 bases left in between. Per the germline V gene, CDR1 is KGHSH and CDR2 is LQKENI. The CDR3: CASSSTQLNEQYF. In DNA, the CDR3 is TGTGCCAGCTCATCGACCCAATTAAACGAGCAGTACTTC.

This clone was observed a single time. The chain employs TRBV10-3 and TRBJ2-7; 10 bases align to TRBD1. Trimming at V came to 10 bases and at J to 3 bases, leaving 9 bases not matched to a gene. From germline, CDR1 is ENHRY and CDR2 SYGVKD. This CDR3 spans 14 amino acids. For the CDR3, the DNA is TGTGCCACTGAAGGGGGGACAGGGGACTACGAGCAGTACTTC. It specifies CATEGGTGDYEQYF.

This sequence joins TRBV27 and TRBJ1-4; D may be TRBD1 (6 bases). The CDR3 spans 14 residues. Germline V CDR1 and CDR2: MNHEY, SMNVEV (reference sequence). With 6 bases removed from V and 5 bases from J, the gap between germline ends came to 13 bases. The chain's CDR3 is CASSTLGQNEKLFF. As DNA, the CDR3 is TGTGCCAGCAGCACCCTCGGACAGAATGAAAAACTGTTTTTT.

A few counts support this clone. V gene TRBV2 combines with J gene TRBJ1-1; D ambiguous. This CDR3 has 15 residues. Trimming left V 0 bases short and J 1 base short, with 9 bases between. Germline CDR1 reads SNHLY; CDR2 reads FYNNEI. CDR3 DNA: TGTGCCAGCAGTGAAGCTTACCATGCGAACACTGAAGCTTTCTTT. Its protein is CASSEAYHANTEAFF.

The gene calls are TRBV25-1 and TRBJ1-2; 8 bases are shared with TRBD1. Per germline, CDR1 MGHDK and CDR2 SYGVNS. The CDR3 runs 18 residues. Trimming at V came to 3 bases and at J to 4 bases, leaving 16 bases not matched to a gene. The CDR3 here is CASSDTTPTGVVSYGYTF. CDR3 DNA sequence: TGTGCCAGCAGTGATACTACCCCGACAGGGGTTGTGAGCTATGGCTACACCTTC.

V is TRBV9 and J is TRBJ2-1; 10 bases align to TRBD2. Looked up from germline, CDR1 is SGDLS and CDR2 is YYNGEE. CDR3 size: 16 residues. V gave up 2 bases and J gave up 4 bases; unmatched junction bases: 6. The CDR3 protein is CASSVSGTSEYNEQFF. CDR3 nucleotides: TGTGCCAGCAGCGTGTCAGGGACTAGCGAGTACAATGAGCAGTTCTTC. Full variable domain (remainder filled in from reference TRBV9 and TRBJ2-1): DSGVTQTPKHLITATGQRVTLRCSPRSGDLSVYWYQQSLDQGLQFLIQYYNGEERAKGNILERFSAQQFPDLHSELNLSSLELGDSALYFCASSVSGTSEYNEQFFGPGTRLTVL.

The table lists this clone with a count of one. V gene TRBV18 combines with J gene TRBJ1-5, with 10 bases matching TRBD1. Germline V gene lookup returns CDR1 KGHSH and CDR2 LQKENI. The CDR3 has 16 residues. V shed 5 bases, J shed 6 bases, and the junction held 10 bases outside the gene matches. CDR3: CASSGAGTGESQPQHF. Written as DNA, the CDR3 is TGTGCCAGCTCAGGAGCCGGGACAGGGGAAAGTCAGCCCCAGCATTTT.